This T cell receptor (beta chain) is from a study of OX40 agonist ivuxolimab in advanced cancers. Study-level background: Ivuxolimab was a fully human IgG2 agonistic monoclonal antibody targeting the costimulatory receptor OX40 (CD134). Of the approximately 50 dose-escalation patients, hepatocellular carcinoma was present in approximately 20, melanoma in approximately 15, renal cell carcinoma in 9 and head and neck cancer in 9. The monotherapy dose-escalation portion (N of about 52 patients) of the phase I ivuxolimab trial is reported in the paper. Partial responses occurred in three dose-escalation patients, of whom one had hepatocellular carcinoma and two had cutaneous melanoma. Patients were allowed to have had prior anti-PD-1, anti-PD-L1 or anti-CTLA-4 therapy, and 40% to 45% of the dose-escalation patients had previously received checkpoint inhibitors. A male proportion of 75% to 85% and a mean age of about 60 years, ranging from roughly 23 to 85, were recorded for the dose-escalation cohort. Peripheral TCRbeta sequencing aimed to test whether ivuxolimab altered TCR sequence diversity and caused clonal T-cell expansion. Intravenous ivuxolimab was administered to patients every 2 weeks at six dose levels: 0.01, 0.1, 0.3, 1.5, 3 and 10 mg/kg. Results the study describes overall, beyond this receptor: After ivuxolimab, more expanded clones were found on average in CD8+ T cells than in CD4+ T cells. The antigen specificity of the peripheral T cells that underwent clonal expansion was not determined. In the 0.1-3.0 mg/kg groups, partial responders had among the lowest normalized peripheral clonal expansion, particularly in CD8+ T cells. Low levels of normalized T-cell clonal expansion were also shown by some nonresponding patients. At doses from 0.1 to 3.0 mg/kg, clonal expansion was seen in both CD4+ and CD8+ blood T cells between baseline and week 6.

The germline V gene (reference sequence) sets CDR1 to SGHNT and CDR2 to YYREEE. At the junction V is shortened by 3 bases and J by 3 bases; bases outside the gene matches: 11. Inclusive of the bounding cysteine and phenylalanine, the CDR3 is 18 residues long. Only CDR3 DNA remains: 54 bases, in frame from the first base. To sequence the TCRbeta CDR3 region, genomic DNA was isolated from the sorted cells. The immunoSEQ Assay was used to sequence the TCRbeta CDR3 regions. Entries here come from immuneACCESS through TCRdb and include only in-frame sequences with V and J called. Some clones fail to appear in such tables; in the studies checked, an unresolved V gene covers under half of the shortfall, and the cause of the remainder is unknown. This sample gives about 67,000 clones in total; roughly 92% of them show up just once. The ten most abundant clones make up approximately 2.2% of the sample. The trial excluded patients who had a history of autoimmune disease or who were on systemic immunosuppression. In every dose cohort, peripheral blood was drawn for TCR sequencing at baseline, cycle 4 day 1, and cycle 7 day 1. The samples were drawn from a first-in-human, open-label, multicenter phase I dose-escalation trial of ivuxolimab. Adults with locally advanced or metastatic melanoma, renal cell carcinoma, hepatocellular carcinoma or head and neck squamous cell carcinoma were enrolled in the trial. Before TCR sequencing, CD4+ T cells and CD8+ T cells were sorted from peripheral blood as separate populations.

With regard to this clone: Its antigen target is currently unknown. Nothing much larger sits one base from this clone, and base qualities are not available.

Rearrangement joined TRBV5-4 to TRBJ2-4; TRBD2 matches 11 bases in the middle. The specimen was CD4+ or CD8+ T cells sorted from blood, collected in a trial of the OX40 agonist ivuxolimab. The sequence was obtained from an adult with an advanced solid tumor such as melanoma, head and neck, liver or kidney cancer. In nucleotides, the sequence is TGTGCCAGCAGCTCAACTTTTCTTACTAGCGGGGGCAAAAACATTCAGTACTTC. This translates into CASSSTFLTSGGKNIQYF.